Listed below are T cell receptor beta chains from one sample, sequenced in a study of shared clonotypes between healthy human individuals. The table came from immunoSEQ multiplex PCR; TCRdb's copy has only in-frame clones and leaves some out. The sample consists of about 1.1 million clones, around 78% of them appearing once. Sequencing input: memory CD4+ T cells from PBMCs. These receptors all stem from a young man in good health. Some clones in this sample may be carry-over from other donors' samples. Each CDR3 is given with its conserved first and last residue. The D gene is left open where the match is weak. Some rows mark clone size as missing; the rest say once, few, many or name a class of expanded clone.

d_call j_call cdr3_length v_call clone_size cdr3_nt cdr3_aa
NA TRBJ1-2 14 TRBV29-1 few TGCAGCGTTGTCGGCAGGGGACGGAACTATGGCTACACCTTC CSVVGRGRNYGYTF
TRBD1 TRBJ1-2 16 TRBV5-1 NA TGCGCCAGCAGCTTGACGGGGTGGCAGGGGGACGGTGGCTACACCTTC CASSLTGWQGDGGYTF
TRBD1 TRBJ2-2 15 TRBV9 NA TGTGCCAGCAGCACGACAGGGTTGAACACCGGGGAGCTGTTTTTT CASSTTGLNTGELFF
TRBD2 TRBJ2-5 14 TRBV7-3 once TGTGCCAGCAGCGCAGCGGGAGCGGGAGAGACCCAGTACTTC CASSAAGAGETQYF
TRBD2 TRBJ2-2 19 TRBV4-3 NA TGCGCCAGCAGCCAAGGGGACGGTAGCGGGCCCTCGGGCACCGGGGAGCTGTTTTTT CASSQGDGSGPSGTGELFF
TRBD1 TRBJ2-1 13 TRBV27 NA TGTGCCAGCAGTACGTCCCGGGACAGGGGACAGTTCTTC CASSTSRDRGQFF
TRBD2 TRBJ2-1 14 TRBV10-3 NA TGTGCCATCAGCCGGGGCCCGGGGGGCAATGAGCAGTTCTTC CAISRGPGGNEQFF
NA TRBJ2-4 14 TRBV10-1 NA TGCGCCAGCAGTGAGTCAACAGCCAAAAACATTCAGTACTTC CASSESTAKNIQYF
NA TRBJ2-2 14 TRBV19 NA TGTGCCAGTGGCGGGACGGCGAACACCGGGGAGCTGTTTTTT CASGGTANTGELFF
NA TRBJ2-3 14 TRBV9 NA TGTGCCAGCAGCGTAGCTACTAGTTGGGATACGCAGTATTTT CASSVATSWDTQYF
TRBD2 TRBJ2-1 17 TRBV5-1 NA TGCGCCAGCAGCTCTCGTGACCCTAGCGGGAGGGCCGTTGAGCAGTTCTTC CASSSRDPSGRAVEQFF
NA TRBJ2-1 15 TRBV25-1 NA TGTGCCAGCAGTCCCTCCTTGGGGGCCTACAATGAGCAGTTCTTC CASSPSLGAYNEQFF
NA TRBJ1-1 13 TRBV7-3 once TGTGCCAGCAGCACCAAGGGACACACTGAAGCTTTCTTT CASSTKGHTEAFF
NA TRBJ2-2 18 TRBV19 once TGTGCCAGTAGAGGATTCGGGAATATGGGGAGTAACACCGGGGAGCTGTTTTTT CASRGFGNMGSNTGELFF
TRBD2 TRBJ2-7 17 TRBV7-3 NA TGTGCCAGCAGCTTAGCGGGCCGGGATAGCGGGATACGCGAGCAGTACTTC CASSLAGRDSGIREQYF
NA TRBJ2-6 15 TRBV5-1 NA TGCGCCAGCAGCTCGGACCCCTCTGGGGCCAACGTCCTGACTTTC CASSSDPSGANVLTF
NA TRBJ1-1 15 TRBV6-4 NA TGTGCCAGCAGCCCATCAGCAGGCAGCTCCGTTGAAGCTTTCTTT CASSPSAGSSVEAFF
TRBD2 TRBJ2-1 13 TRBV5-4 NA TGTGCCAGCAGCGGGACTAGCGGGACGGGGCAGTTCTTC CASSGTSGTGQFF
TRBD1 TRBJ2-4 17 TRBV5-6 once TGTGCCAGCAGCGGTTTCGGGACAGCCTTAGCCAAAAACATTCAGTACTTC CASSGFGTALAKNIQYF
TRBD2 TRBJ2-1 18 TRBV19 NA TGTGCCAGTAGTAAGAGGACTAGCGGGACCACGGGGGCTGCTGAGCAGTTCTTC CASSKRTSGTTGAAEQFF
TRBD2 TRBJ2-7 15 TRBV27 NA TGTGCCAGCAGTTTAATGGCAGGGAGGGCCTACGAGCAGTACTTC CASSLMAGRAYEQYF
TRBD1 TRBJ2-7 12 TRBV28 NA TGTGCCTCCCGACAGGGATACTACGAGCAGTACTTC CASRQGYYEQYF
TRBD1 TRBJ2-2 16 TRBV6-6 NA TGTGCCAGCAGCCGGTTGGGACAGGTCTTAGCCGGGGAGCTGTTTTTT CASSRLGQVLAGELFF
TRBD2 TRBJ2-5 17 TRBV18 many TGTGCCAGCTCACCACGTCGTGCTAGCGGGAGTGACGAGACCCAGTACTTC CASSPRRASGSDETQYF
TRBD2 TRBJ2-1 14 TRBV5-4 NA TGTGCCGGTCGACTAGCGGGAGCTTCGGTGGAGCAGTTCTTC CAGRLAGASVEQFF
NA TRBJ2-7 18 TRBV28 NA TGTGCCAGCAGTTTTCGGCAGGGGAAAATTCAGGGAGCCTACGAGCAGTACTTC CASSFRQGKIQGAYEQYF
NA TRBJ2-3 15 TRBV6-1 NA TGTGCCAGCAGTATCTGGGGGCAGAACACAGATACGCAGTATTTT CASSIWGQNTDTQYF
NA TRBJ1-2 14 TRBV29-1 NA TGCAGCGTTTGCAAATTCCGGGACCCCGTTAGCTACACCTTC CSVCKFRDPVSYTF
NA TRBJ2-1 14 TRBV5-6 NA TGTGCCAGCAGCCGCCTCAGGGACTACAATGAGCAGTTCTTC CASSRLRDYNEQFF
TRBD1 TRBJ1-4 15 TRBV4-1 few TGCGCCAGCAGCTCGATCGGGGCAGGGGGGGAAAAACTGTTTTTT CASSSIGAGGEKLFF
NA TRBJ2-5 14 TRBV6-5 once TGTGCCAGCAGTTACGAATCTTCGGTGGAGACCCAGTACTTC CASSYESSVETQYF
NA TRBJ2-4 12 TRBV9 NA TGTGCCAGCAGCTCACAAGGCGGGCCGGAACACTTC CASSSQGGPEHF
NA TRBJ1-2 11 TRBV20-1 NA TGCAGTCCCTTCAGACAGAATGGCTACACCTTC CSPFRQNGYTF
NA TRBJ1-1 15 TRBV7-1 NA TGTGCCAGCAGCTTAATGGGCAGCAGGGCTGATGAAGCTTTCTTT CASSLMGSRADEAFF
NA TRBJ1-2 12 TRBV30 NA TGTGCCTGCCTGACAGCCACTGGTGGCTACACCTTC CACLTATGGYTF
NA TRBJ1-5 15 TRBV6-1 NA TGTGCCAGCAGTGAAGCGTCAAGTCGGAATCAGCCCCAGCATTTT CASSEASSRNQPQHF
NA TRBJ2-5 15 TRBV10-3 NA TGTGCCATCAGTGATTCCAGGAGAATCCAAGAGACCCAGTACTTC CAISDSRRIQETQYF
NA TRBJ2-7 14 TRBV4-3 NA TGCGCCAGCTCCGATCATCCGGAGAGCTCCGAGCAGTACTTC CASSDHPESSEQYF
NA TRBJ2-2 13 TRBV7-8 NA TGTGCCAGCAGCTTATTCGGAGCCGGGGAGCTGTTTTTT CASSLFGAGELFF
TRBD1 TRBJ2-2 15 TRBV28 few TGTGCCAGCAGTTGGGACAGGCGGAGCACCGGGGAGCTGTTTTTT CASSWDRRSTGELFF
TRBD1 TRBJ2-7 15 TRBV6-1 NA TGTGCCAGCAGTGAAGGGGGGACAGGGTCGCACGAGCAGTACTTC CASSEGGTGSHEQYF
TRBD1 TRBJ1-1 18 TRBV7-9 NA TGTGCCAGCAGCTTAGTTGTAGGGTCAGGGGGCGTATACACTGAAGCTTTCTTT CASSLVVGSGGVYTEAFF
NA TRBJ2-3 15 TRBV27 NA TGTGCCATGCGTCCAGCGGATTCTAGCACAGATACGCAGTATTTT CAMRPADSSTDTQYF
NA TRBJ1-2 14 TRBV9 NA TGTGCCAGCAGCGTCGGGTCGGGGGACTATGGCTACACCTTC CASSVGSGDYGYTF
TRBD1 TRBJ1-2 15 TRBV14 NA TGTGCCAGCAGCCAATTAGACAGGGGGTCGGATGGCTACACCTTC CASSQLDRGSDGYTF
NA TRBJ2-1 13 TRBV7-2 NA TGTGCCAGCAGCTTTAACGGGGACAATGAGCAGTTCTTC CASSFNGDNEQFF
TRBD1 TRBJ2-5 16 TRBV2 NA TGTGCCAGCAGTAAAGGAACAGGGGGCGATCGGGAGACCCAGTACTTC CASSKGTGGDRETQYF
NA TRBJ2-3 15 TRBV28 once TGTGCCAGCAGTTTATGGAGGGGCGGGGCAGATACGCAGTATTTT CASSLWRGGADTQYF
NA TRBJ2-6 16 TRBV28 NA TGTGCCAGCAGACCTGCCCAGGGTGCTGGGGCCAACGTCCTGACTTTC CASRPAQGAGANVLTF
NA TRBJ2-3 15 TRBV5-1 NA TGCGCCAGCAGACCTCTCCCGGGAGCTACAGATACGCAGTATTTT CASRPLPGATDTQYF
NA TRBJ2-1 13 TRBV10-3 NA TGTGCCATCAGTTGGGTCAGTTCCAATGAGCAGTTCTTC CAISWVSSNEQFF
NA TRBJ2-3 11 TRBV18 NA TGTGCCAGCTCACCAGTAGATACGCAGTATTTT CASSPVDTQYF